This T cell receptor (beta chain) emerged from a study of blood T cell repertoires in COVID-19. Turning to the study itself: Acute and convalescent COVID-19 specimens originated in the United States, Italy and Spain.

Authors' data handling: The assay estimated nucleated cells by amplifying reference gene primers. Method: immunoSEQ multiplex PCR; TCRdb's copy keeps in-frame clones and lacks some. The D gene and trimming were derived from the DNA, and the V and J assignments and clone size from that table. The data show about 210,000 clones, with approximately 90% seen just once and around 1.2% held by the top ten. CDR1 is MDHEN, CDR2 SYDVKM, per germline. CDR3 length: 12 residues. Trimming removed 8 bases from V and 4 bases from J, with 8 bases in between. This TCR was sampled from a man aged 25-40 years with acute or convalescent COVID-19. The chain is built from TRBV28 and TRBJ2-2; no reliable D call. The sequenced sample was peripheral blood. The CDR3 sequence is CASVMATGELFF. The DNA of the CDR3 is TGTGCCAGCGTTATGGCCACCGGGGAGCTGTTTTTT.